This T cell receptor beta chain was profiled in a study of T cells in Graves' hyperthyroidism and ophthalmopathy. Whole-study findings and limits: A model built on 13 V-J features separated ophthalmopathy from stable hyperthyroidism. Most expanded thyroid clonotypes above 0.001 also appeared in blood.

TCR beta CDR3 regions were amplified from RNA transcripts. An initial round of RT-PCR targeting the TCR CDR3 relied on the HTBI primer set. TCRdb recomputed calls from the multiplex PCR reads with MiXCR, one row per CDR3 protein. The table lists about 350,000 distinct CDR3 sequences, approximately 19% of them singletons. To note about this clonotype: Its antigen remains unknown.

The germline V gene has CDR1 LGHDT and CDR2 YNNKEL (reference sequence). This CDR3 has 15 residues. V was pared by 1 base and J by 0 bases, with 7 bases between. For Graves' hyperthyroidism to be stable, ophthalmopathy could not progress within 18 months. Hyperthyroidism was newly diagnosed in patients aged 18 to 65 (duration under 2 months). Sequencing was done on a sample of blood. This receptor was obtained from a woman aged 18-29 years with Graves' hyperthyroidism. The chain combines TRBV3-1 with TRBJ1-5; D is possibly TRBD1 (5 bases). CDR3 region: CASSQGTLSNQPQHF. The CDR3 nucleotides read TGTGCCAGCAGCCAAGGGACACTTAGCAATCAGCCCCAGCATTTT.